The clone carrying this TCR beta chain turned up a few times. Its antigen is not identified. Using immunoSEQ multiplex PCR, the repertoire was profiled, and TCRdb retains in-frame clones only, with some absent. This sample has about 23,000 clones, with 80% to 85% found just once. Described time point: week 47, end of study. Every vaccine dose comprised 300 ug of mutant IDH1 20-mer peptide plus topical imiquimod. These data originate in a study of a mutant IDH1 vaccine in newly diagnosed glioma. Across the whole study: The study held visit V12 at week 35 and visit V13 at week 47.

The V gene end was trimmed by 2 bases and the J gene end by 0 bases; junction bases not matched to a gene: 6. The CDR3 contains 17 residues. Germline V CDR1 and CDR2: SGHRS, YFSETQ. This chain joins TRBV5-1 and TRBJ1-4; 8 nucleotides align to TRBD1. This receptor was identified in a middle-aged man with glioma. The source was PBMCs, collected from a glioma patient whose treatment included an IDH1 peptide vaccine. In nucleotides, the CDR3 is TGCGCCAGCAGCTTCGGGACAGGCCGTGCAACTAATGAAAAACTGTTTTTT. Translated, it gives CASSFGTGRATNEKLFF.